The 21 T cell receptor beta chains below all came from one sample that was sequenced in a study of CD8 T cells in Susac syndrome. With random hexamers, 0.5 to 1 ug RNA was reverse transcribed. A single record per CDR3 protein comes from TCRdb applying MiXCR to the immunoSEQ multiplex PCR reads. The sample yields under 95,000 distinct CDR3 sequences, about 95% seen once. Sequencing was carried out using CD8+ T cells from PBMCs. These TCRs come from a human donor with Susac syndrome.

The gene calls are TRBV27 and TRBJ2-6; D not resolved. The V end lost 6 bases, the J end lost 0 bases, and 9 bases lay between the germline ends. CDR1 is MNHEY and CDR2 is SMNVEV in the germline V gene (reference sequence). The CDR3 contains 15 residues. The CDR3 coding sequence is TGTGCCAGCAGGCCTGGGGTCTCTGGGGCCAACGTCCTGACTTTC. It specifies CASRPGVSGANVLTF. The full variable domain, with the rest looked up from reference TRBV27 and TRBJ2-6, is EAQVTQNPRYLITVTGKKLTVTCSQNMNHEYMSWYRQDPGLGLRQIYYSMNVEVTDKGDVPEGYKVSRKEKRNFPLILESPSPNQTSLYFCASRPGVSGANVLTFGAGSRLTVL.

This sequence joins TRBV4-3 and TRBJ2-2; the D call may be TRBD1 or TRBD2 (6 bases each). The length of the CDR3 is 15 residues. V was trimmed by 1 base and J by 10 bases, leaving 16 bases between them. CDR1 LGHNA and CDR2 YSLEER come from the germline V gene. The CDR3 coding sequence is TGCGCCAGCAGCCAAGCTCGGGGGCTTCGAGCGGAGCTGTTTTTT. Protein product: CASSQARGLRAELFF.

The rearrangement links TRBV5-6 to TRBJ2-1; D could derive from TRBD1 or TRBD2 (5 bases each). Trimming pared 5 bases from V and 9 bases from J, leaving 9 bases between. The CDR3 contains 11 residues. Germline loops: CDR1 SGHDT, CDR2 YYEEEE. CDR3 region: CASSSGREQFF. The CDR3 coding sequence is TGTGCCAGCAGTTCGGGACGTGAGCAGTTCTTC.

The gene calls are TRBV5-6 and TRBJ2-1, with D maybe TRBD1 (5 bases). The CDR3 contains 12 residues. The V gene lost 5 bases and the J gene lost 6 bases, with 9 bases spanning the gap. The germline gives CDR1 SGHDT, CDR2 YYEEEE. The CDR3 DNA sequence: TGTGCCAGCAGTCGACAGAGCAATGAGCAGTTCTTC. Protein sequence: CASSRQSNEQFF.

In this sample, this clonotype turned up once. V and J are TRBV9 and TRBJ1-3; weak D call: TRBD1 (5 bases). This CDR3 region has 13 residues. Germline V gene data show CDR1 as SGDLS and CDR2 as YYNGEE. Trimming left V 3 bases short and J 9 bases short, with 13 bases between. CDR3 region: CASSDTRDATIYF. The CDR3 DNA reads TGTGCCAGCAGCGACACCAGGGACGCCACCATATATTTT.

V is TRBV13 and J is TRBJ2-1; D is ambiguous. The CDR3 contains 13 residues. Germline V gives CDR1 PRHDT, CDR2 FYEKMQ (reference sequence). V was cut by 0 bases and J by 10 bases, with 10 bases left in between. CDR3 loop: CASSLGRSQEQFF. The CDR3 region has the DNA TGTGCCAGCAGCTTAGGTCGCAGCCAGGAGCAGTTCTTC.

This clonotype was seen a few times. The rearrangement joins TRBV5-6 to TRBJ1-2, with 9 bases fitting TRBD1. The germline CDR1 and CDR2 sequences are SGHDT and YYEEEE. Trimming removed 4 bases from V and 5 bases from J; junction bases left unmatched: 3. This CDR3 contains 13 residues. CDR3 amino acids: CASSPGTGYGYTF. The CDR3 coding sequence is TGTGCCAGCAGCCCCGGGACAGGGTATGGCTACACCTTC.

The chain carries TRBV29-1 and TRBJ1-1; D uncertain. Germline V gene data show CDR1 as SQVTM and CDR2 as ANQGSEA. V was clipped by 7 bases and J by 4 bases, with 7 bases between them. The CDR3 extends over 10 amino acids. The chain's CDR3 is CSAWGTEAFF. The CDR3 DNA reads as TGCAGCGCCTGGGGCACTGAAGCTTTCTTT.

The V gene is TRBV6-2 or TRBV6-3, the J gene TRBJ2-7; D is undetermined. Trimming took off 1 base at V and 2 bases at J, with 12 bases between the two ends. The CDR3 has 15 amino acids. Germline V gene lookup returns CDR1 MNHEY and CDR2 SVGEGT. The CDR3 protein is CASSYFLDATYEQYF. CDR3 nucleotides: TGTGCCAGCAGTTACTTTCTGGACGCAACCTACGAGCAGTACTTC.

This sequence joins TRBV6-2 or TRBV6-3 and TRBJ1-5; 7 nucleotides match TRBD1. CDR1 and CDR2 from the germline V gene are MNHEY and SVGEGT. This CDR3 contains 13 residues. V lost 2 bases and J lost 10; bases outside the gene matches: 5. The CDR3 region is CASSYPGQSPQHF. DNA for the CDR3: TGTGCCAGCAGTTACCCGGGACAGAGTCCCCAGCATTTT.

The rearrangement uses TRBV9 and TRBJ1-1; 9 bases are a match to TRBD1. This CDR3 region has 17 residues. The V segment lost 4 bases and the J segment 2 bases; nucleotides outside the gene matches: 12. Per the germline V gene, CDR1 is SGDLS and CDR2 is YYNGEE. Here the CDR3 DNA reads TGTGCCAGCAGCCCCCAGGGGGGGACAGGGCGCAACACTGAAGCTTTCTTT. Encoded protein: CASSPQGGTGRNTEAFF.

The chain uses TRBV20-1 and TRBJ1-5; a weak D match, TRBD1 (5 bases). In germline, CDR1 is DFQATT, CDR2 SNEGSKA (reference sequence). This CDR3 comprises 14 residues. The V and J ends lost 3 bases and 5 bases respectively, with 14 bases between them. DNA of the CDR3: TGCAGTGCTAGCCCGGGGGAGGATCATCAGCCCCAGCATTTT. Translation: CSASPGEDHQPQHF.

The chain links TRBV7-2 to TRBJ2-5; D gene unclear. The V and J ends lost 6 bases and 5 bases respectively, with 13 bases between them. The germline gives CDR1 SGHTA, CDR2 FQGNSA. The length of the CDR3 is 13 residues. CDR3 region: CASSSVLWETQYF. The CDR3 DNA sequence: TGTGCCAGCAGTTCCGTCCTCTGGGAGACCCAGTACTTC.

The chain links TRBV27 to TRBJ2-1; 7 positions agree with TRBD1. V lost 4 bases and J lost 6; bases outside the gene matches: 6. The CDR3 is 14 residues long. Germline V gives CDR1 MNHEY, CDR2 SMNVEV (reference sequence). CDR3 sequence reads: CASSWGTDFNEQFF. The CDR3 coding sequence is TGTGCCAGCAGTTGGGGGACAGACTTCAATGAGCAGTTCTTC.

The chain joins TRBV7-9 to TRBJ2-3, with D perhaps matching TRBD1 or TRBD2 (5 bases each). The V gene lost 3 bases and the J gene lost 1 base, with 8 bases spanning the gap. The CDR3 is 14 residues long. Germline CDR1 reads SEHNR; CDR2 reads FQNEAQ (reference sequence). The CDR3 nucleotides are TGTGCCAGCAGCTTTGAGGGACGCACAGATACGCAGTATTTT. Translating gives CASSFEGRTDTQYF.

The chain uses TRBV29-1 and TRBJ2-1; tentative D call: TRBD1 (5 bases). The CDR3 extends over 13 amino acids. Germline CDR1 is SQVTM and CDR2 is ANQGSEA. Written as DNA, the CDR3 is TGCAGTGTAGTACAGGTATTCCTAAATGAGCAGTTCTTC. It yields the protein CSVVQVFLNEQFF.

The chain recombines TRBV12-3 or TRBV12-4 with TRBJ2-6; D is perhaps TRBD2 (6 bases). V was pared by 3 bases and J by 1 base, with 10 bases between. The CDR3 length is 16 residues. The CDR3 sequence: CASSLGGASGANVLTF. CDR3 nucleotides: TGTGCCAGCAGTTTGGGGGGAGCATCTGGGGCCAACGTCCTGACTTTC.

The chain couples TRBV7-9 to TRBJ2-6, with D possibly matching TRBD1 (5 bases). The CDR3 has 17 residues. Germline assignment: CDR1 SEHNR and CDR2 FQNEAQ (reference sequence). V dropped 2 bases and J dropped 2 bases, with 13 bases sitting between them. CDR3 nucleotides: TGTGCCAGCAGCTTAAAGGGGATTGAAGCTGGGGCCAACGTCCTGACTTTC. The encoded protein is CASSLKGIEAGANVLTF.

The chain has TRBV10-3 and TRBJ2-1; tentative D call: TRBD1 (5 bases). The CDR3 contains 12 residues. The V and J ends lost 7 bases and 10 bases respectively, with 14 bases between them. Germline-derived CDR1 and CDR2 are ENHRY and SYGVKD. CDR3 sequence: CAITNLDREQFF. The CDR3 DNA is TGTGCCATCACCAACCTAGACAGAGAGCAGTTCTTC.

In nucleotides, the CDR3 is TGCGCCAGCAGCCAAGTTCACACCTTGAACACTGAAGCTTTCTTT. This codes for CASSQVHTLNTEAFF. The chain carries TRBV4-3 and TRBJ1-1; D not resolved. Germline V gene data show CDR1 as LGHNA and CDR2 as YSLEER. V was pared by 1 base and J by 0 bases, with 9 bases between. This CDR3 has 15 amino acids.

The genes are TRBV5-6 and TRBJ2-1; the D gene could be TRBD1 or TRBD2 (5 bases each). The CDR3 runs to 15 residues. Germline V gives CDR1 SGHDT, CDR2 YYEEEE. V was clipped by 2 bases and J by 5 bases, with 14 bases between them. The CDR3 is CASSFPGRKNNEQFF. The CDR3 bases are TGTGCCAGCAGCTTTCCGGGACGGAAAAACAATGAGCAGTTCTTC.